This T cell receptor beta chain originates from a study of cytomegalovirus exposure and HLA in healthy donors (dated by TCRdb to the late 2010s). A note on the overall study: In an earlier analysis of under 600 of the donors, about 270 Gb of sequence data and 100 million or so unique TCR beta sequences from 150 million to 200 million T cells were reported. The number of donors typed differed by locus, with about 629-630 for A, B, C, DRB1 and DQB1, roughly 550 for DQA1, some 570 for DPA1, and about 450 for DPB1. A later analysis re-examined previously published TCR beta repertoires from over 500 donors and added high-resolution HLA genotyping to investigate patterns of TCR occurrence. The later analysis used no new phenotypic data to find candidate immune exposures, relying instead on TCR beta sequences and their occurrence across donors. An earlier analysis of around 580 of the donors used high-throughput TCR beta sequencing to judge whether each TCR beta V gene segment behaved as functional or pseudogenic. The study used immunosequencing to profile the T cell repertoires of around 600 subjects and linked those repertoires to cytomegalovirus serostatus. Alongside the repertoire data, information on donor age, sex, ethnicity and CMV serostatus was compiled. Among the roughly 400 genotyped donors, approximately 77% belonged to the genetic ancestry cluster associated with self-reported Caucasian donors. Every discovery cohort repertoire had been produced on one sequencing platform. A later genetic analysis took genome-wide SNP genotypes for about three fifths of the 666 donors and used that subset as a discovery cohort. Besides the first cohort of roughly 700 subjects, a separate validation cohort made up of about 120 different subjects was used. Both class I and class II loci were covered by HLA typing, at four-digit resolution. Approximately 300 gigabases of sequencing data and roughly 80 million unique TCR sequences made up an early release that covered 500 to 650 HLA-typed donors. The study was designed to test whether signatures of past pathogen exposure could be identified by cataloging public T cell receptors. The study combined high-throughput TCR immunosequencing, statistical association of individual TCRs with disease status, and machine learning to predict cytomegalovirus infection status. Roughly 5 DR-DQ haplotypes were handled as single units for association and clustering because linkage in the cohort was strong. Among roughly 400 genotyped donors of the cohort, an average of around 240,000 unique TCR beta nucleotide sequences were sequenced per donor, roughly 20% of them non-productive. Overall study results and their limits: Linkage disequilibrium might explain the correlated functional status among segregating V segments, but an unknown experimental factor could not be ruled out. According to a later analysis, most CMV-associated TCR beta chains appeared to be HLA-restricted, and the HLA associations seemed to be driven largely by CMV exposure. While some public TCRs were present in many individuals, most TCR sequences turned up only very rarely across donors. For the cohort, immune exposure information was limited to CMV serostatus. In a later analysis, HLA-associated TCR beta chains were found to be more clonally expanded and to have lower generation probabilities than equally common non-associated chains. Sequencing depth was assumed to be roughly uniform across donors in the presence/absence analyses, though that assumption may not hold. A later genetic analysis reported fewer N-insertions in productive TCRs among donors in an Asian-associated ancestry cluster than the approximately 700-donor mean. A total of 150 to 200 TCR beta chains were listed by the study as associated with cytomegalovirus. Broadly in line with IMGT annotations, most TCR beta V segments showed up in productive rearrangements about 87% or about 30% of the time in an earlier analysis of around 600 of the donors. In a later analysis, several top co-occurrence clusters were reported to appear linked to parvovirus B19, influenza, CMV and Epstein-Barr virus. Because some donors lacked HLA typing at each locus, the association tests relied only on the typed subset. Cytomegalovirus status was reported to be diagnosed by the classifier with high specificity and sensitivity in both the original and validation cohorts. A later genetic analysis associated a missense DCLRE1C variant with V-gene and J-gene trimming of TCR beta chains, and an independent cohort replicated the association. Strong co-occurrence of HLA alleles, especially DR and DQ, made assigning TCR associations to individual alleles difficult. Three of the identified cytomegalovirus-associated TCR beta chains were confirmed in vitro to be specific for cytomegalovirus antigens. In this cohort, only TCR beta chains were sequenced, and detectable features were limited by the absence of alpha or paired-chain data. A further reported finding was that TCR beta sequences accurately predicted the HLA-A and HLA-B alleles for most subjects in the first cohort. Some IMGT-functional V segments, including TRBV6-2 and TRBV6-3, could not be distinguished by the 87-base-pair reads and were therefore excluded. In a later analysis, the rate of TCR association differed among HLA loci, with DRB1 alleles having the most associated TCRs and HLA-C alleles having the fewest. It was suggested by the authors that the approach could potentially be generalized to other disease states and immunological phenotypes. The earlier analysis of approximately 540 of the donors excluded 15 to 20 rarely observed V segments, including chromosome 9 orphons, because counts were too low. In a later analysis, about 16,000 TCR beta sequences were associated with specific HLA alleles at a false discovery rate of 0.05. A cluster of highly shared sequence variants was judged likely to represent a technical artifact of the sequencing pipeline.

The cohort consisted of 650 to 700 healthy bone marrow donors. At the time of sampling, all cohort members were nominally healthy, though unrecorded immune exposures were likely present. The donor tested CMV seronegative and was one of the 352 seronegative cohort members. Each donor provided a peripheral blood sample, and peripheral blood mononuclear cells were used for TCR beta sequencing. The Qiagen DNeasy Blood Extraction Kit was used to extract genomic DNA from the blood cell samples. The CDR3, from cysteine to phenylalanine, totals 19 residues. Just CDR3 DNA is preserved here, 57 bases in frame from base 1. As encoded in the germline V gene, CDR1 is SGHVS while CDR2 is FNYEAQ. V is pruned by 5 bases and J by 6 bases, leaving 21 bases of the junction without a gene match. This clone was seen a single time. Its antigen is not yet known. No per-base quality is available; no much larger clone lies one base away.

Library preparation was by the immunoSEQ multiplex PCR assay. The multiplex PCR relied on a mix of 60 forward primers for TCR Vbeta segments and 13 reverse primers for TCR Jbeta segments. The CDR3 region of rearranged TCR beta genes was amplified from genomic DNA with a multiplex PCR assay. Amplified TCR beta libraries were sequenced as 87-base-pair reads on the Illumina HiSeq System. The original pipeline was this. A later analysis counted about 76 million unique TCR beta chains across the 550 to 750 repertoires, and about 10 million of these chains were shared by at least two donors. Raw reads were error-corrected and collapsed into unique sequences by a nearest-neighbor algorithm in which closely related sequences were merged to remove PCR and sequencing errors. CDR3 sequences were aligned to IMGT reference sequences to assign V, D and J gene segments. Each retained sequence needed at least a six-nucleotide match to both a V gene segment and a J gene segment. A rearrangement was called productive if the CDR3 had no stop codons and remained in frame with V and J, and every other rearrangement was called non-productive. Following IMGT convention, CDR3 was defined as the stretch from the second conserved V-encoded cysteine up to the conserved J-encoded phenylalanine. In an earlier analysis of 587 of the donors, sequences lacking an unambiguous match to a single V gene segment were excluded. An earlier analysis of roughly 590 of the donors called V segments functional above 56.7% productive rearrangements and segregating when the between-donor standard deviation exceeded 5%. A statistical classification framework was built to diagnose cytomegalovirus status from the catalog of TCR beta chain sequences. A later analysis assigned V and J genes by comparing TCR nucleotide sequences with IMGT/GENE-DB human TR gene sequences. A later analysis assigned CDR3 sequences and most-parsimonious VDJ recombination scenarios with the TCRdist pipeline. In a later analysis, each TCR beta chain was defined by its CDR3 amino acid sequence together with its V-gene family, and reads lacking a unique V-gene family were excluded. A later analysis removed 592 highly shared, low-generation-probability nucleotide sequences to deal with suspected cross-contamination and a sequencing artifact. A later analysis calculated a clonal expansion index for each public chain from normalized within-repertoire ranks of inferred template counts. A later analysis computed generation probabilities with a VDJ recombination model fitted to out-of-frame rearrangements, and checked the results against IGoR. In a later analysis, hypergeometric tests were used to score TCR-TCR, TCR-HLA and TCR-CMV co-occurrence, with a repertoire-size bias correction applied to TCR pairs. A later analysis estimated false discovery rates by permuting HLA or CMV assignments 20 times. In a later analysis, co-occurring TCRs were grouped using DBSCAN, and TCRdist sequence similarity was added for clustering within HLA-allele-positive subsets. Repertoires with fewer than 30,000 or more than 120,000 public chains were left out of co-occurrence clustering, as were about 5 repertoires with anomalous nucleotide sharing. Here the immuneACCESS table is served through TCRdb, limited to in-frame sequences with V and J called. Missing clones are a known gap in these copies; in checked studies unresolved V genes cover under half, and the rest lacks a known reason. V and J calls and clone size follow that table, whereas D and trimming were derived from the DNA. The sample profile shows 100,000 to 150,000 clones; roughly 75% of them were found once. The leading ten clones occupy about 5.3% of the sample.

This TCR was recovered from a man younger than 45 in good health and CMV-seronegative. The sample was PBMCs. Here the chain combines TRBV7-6 and TRBJ1-4, and TRBD1 matches 7 of the central bases. The nucleotides are TGTGCCAGCAGCCCCTTTCACGGGACAGATCTATTATTGGATGAAAAACTGTTTTTT. The translation is CASSPFHGTDLLLDEKLFF.